This T cell receptor beta chain was observed in a study of cytomegalovirus exposure and HLA in healthy donors. This table comes from immunoSEQ multiplex PCR, and its TCRdb copy is limited to in-frame clones, with some not included. The sample has about 84,000 clones; approximately 90% are singletons. The sequence was obtained from a man younger than 45 in good health and CMV-seronegative. Sequenced material: PBMCs.

CDR3 amino acids: CASSRGGWDTEAFF. Written as DNA, the CDR3 is TGTGCCAGCAGCCGTGGCGGGTGGGACACTGAAGCTTTCTTT. The chain is built from TRBV7-6 and TRBJ1-1; D not resolved. The CDR3 extends over 14 amino acids. Trimming removed 5 bases at V and 3 bases at J, with 13 bases between. The germline CDR1 and CDR2 sequences are SGHVS and FNYEAQ.